Listed below are T cell receptor beta chains from one sample, sequenced in a study of quantifying T cell responses using KT2 cells. Each CDR3 protein is one row after TCRdb ran MiXCR on the UMI-ligation and nested PCR reads. The sample includes 25,000 to 40,000 distinct CDR3 sequences, 10% of them seen just once. Sequencing was performed on PBMCs spiked with cells of the T cell clone KT2. These TCRs come from a human donor. Both conserved end residues are part of each CDR3. The order of the fields is D gene, CDR3 length, V gene, clone size, J gene, CDR3 protein, CDR3 DNA. A D gene is named only where the DNA matches it firmly. Size is omitted from some rows. Given values are once, few, many or a class for expanded clones.

d_call: NA
cdr3_length: 11
v_call: TRBV20-1
clone_size: medium-sized
j_call: TRBJ2-7
cdr3_aa: CSARQTYEQYF
cdr3_nt: TGCAGTGCTAGACAAACCTACGAGCAGTACTTC

d_call: NA
cdr3_length: 16
v_call: TRBV14
clone_size: NA
j_call: TRBJ1-2
cdr3_aa: CASSQGPGMTAYGYTF
cdr3_nt: TGTGCCAGCAGCCAAGGACCCGGAATGACAGCCTATGGCTACACCTTC

d_call: NA
cdr3_length: 14
v_call: TRBV29-1
clone_size: NA
j_call: TRBJ1-2
cdr3_aa: CSVEDRSLNYGYTF
cdr3_nt: TGCAGCGTTGAAGATCGTAGCCTTAACTATGGCTACACCTTC

d_call: NA
cdr3_length: 14
v_call: TRBV13
clone_size: NA
j_call: TRBJ2-1
cdr3_aa: CASSSWTEYNEQFF
cdr3_nt: TGTGCCAGCAGCTCCTGGACTGAATACAATGAGCAGTTCTTC

d_call: NA
cdr3_length: 15
v_call: TRBV11-2
clone_size: once
j_call: TRBJ1-2
cdr3_aa: CASSPPRATDYGYTF
cdr3_nt: TGTGCCAGCAGCCCCCCCCGGGCAACAGACTATGGCTACACCTTC

d_call: TRBD2
cdr3_length: 18
v_call: TRBV7-2
clone_size: few
j_call: TRBJ2-1
cdr3_aa: CASSLVGSSGSSYNEQFF
cdr3_nt: TGTGCCAGCAGCTTAGTGGGCTCTAGCGGGAGCTCCTACAATGAGCAGTTCTTC

d_call: TRBD2
cdr3_length: 15
v_call: TRBV6-5
clone_size: NA
j_call: TRBJ2-1
cdr3_aa: CASSRAGAPYNEQFF
cdr3_nt: TGTGCCAGCAGTCGAGCGGGAGCACCCTACAATGAGCAGTTCTTC

d_call: NA
cdr3_length: 15
v_call: TRBV12-3/TRBV12-4
clone_size: few
j_call: TRBJ2-2
cdr3_aa: CASTLGGRNTGELFF
cdr3_nt: TGTGCCAGCACTTTAGGGGGACGCAACACCGGGGAGCTGTTTTTT

d_call: TRBD1
cdr3_length: 14
v_call: TRBV10-1
clone_size: few
j_call: TRBJ2-7
cdr3_aa: CASRRDRAVGEQYF
cdr3_nt: TGCGCCAGCAGACGGGACAGGGCGGTAGGGGAGCAGTACTTC

d_call: TRBD1
cdr3_length: 16
v_call: TRBV20-1
clone_size: medium-sized
j_call: TRBJ1-1
cdr3_aa: CSARVPDRGYETEAFF
cdr3_nt: TGCAGTGCTAGAGTTCCAGACAGGGGGTATGAGACTGAAGCTTTCTTT

d_call: TRBD2
cdr3_length: 16
v_call: TRBV12-3/TRBV12-4
clone_size: few
j_call: TRBJ2-5
cdr3_aa: CASSLVSGRGAETQYF
cdr3_nt: TGTGCCAGCAGTTTAGTGAGCGGGAGAGGAGCAGAGACCCAGTACTTC

d_call: NA
cdr3_length: 15
v_call: TRBV12-3/TRBV12-4
clone_size: NA
j_call: TRBJ1-4
cdr3_aa: CASSLVQGTNEKLFF
cdr3_nt: TGTGCCAGCAGTTTAGTCCAGGGAACTAATGAAAAACTGTTTTTT

d_call: TRBD1
cdr3_length: 17
v_call: TRBV7-8
clone_size: few
j_call: TRBJ1-6
cdr3_aa: CASSIPGQGAYNSPLHF
cdr3_nt: TGTGCCAGCAGCATCCCGGGACAGGGGGCTTATAATTCACCCCTCCACTTT

d_call: TRBD2
cdr3_length: 15
v_call: TRBV7-2
clone_size: many
j_call: TRBJ2-1
cdr3_aa: CASSFRSGTYNEQFF
cdr3_nt: TGTGCCAGCAGCTTCCGAAGCGGGACCTACAATGAGCAGTTCTTC

d_call: NA
cdr3_length: 15
v_call: TRBV4-1
clone_size: many
j_call: TRBJ1-4
cdr3_aa: CASSQDGLSNEKLFF
cdr3_nt: TGCGCCAGCAGCCAAGATGGCTTGTCGAATGAAAAACTGTTTTTT

d_call: NA
cdr3_length: 12
v_call: TRBV2
clone_size: few
j_call: TRBJ2-1
cdr3_aa: CASSPVTDEQFF
cdr3_nt: TGTGCCAGCAGTCCAGTGACCGATGAGCAGTTCTTC

d_call: TRBD1
cdr3_length: 13
v_call: TRBV7-9
clone_size: few
j_call: TRBJ1-6
cdr3_aa: CASNLQGNSPLHF
cdr3_nt: TGTGCCAGCAACTTACAGGGGAATTCACCCCTCCACTTT

d_call: NA
cdr3_length: 14
v_call: TRBV3-1
clone_size: many
j_call: TRBJ2-5
cdr3_aa: CASSQGGDPRAQYF
cdr3_nt: TGTGCCAGCAGCCAAGGCGGGGACCCGAGGGCCCAGTACTTC

d_call: NA
cdr3_length: 14
v_call: TRBV27
clone_size: many
j_call: TRBJ1-1
cdr3_aa: CASSLNRLNTEAFF
cdr3_nt: TGTGCCAGCAGTTTAAACAGACTGAACACTGAAGCTTTCTTT